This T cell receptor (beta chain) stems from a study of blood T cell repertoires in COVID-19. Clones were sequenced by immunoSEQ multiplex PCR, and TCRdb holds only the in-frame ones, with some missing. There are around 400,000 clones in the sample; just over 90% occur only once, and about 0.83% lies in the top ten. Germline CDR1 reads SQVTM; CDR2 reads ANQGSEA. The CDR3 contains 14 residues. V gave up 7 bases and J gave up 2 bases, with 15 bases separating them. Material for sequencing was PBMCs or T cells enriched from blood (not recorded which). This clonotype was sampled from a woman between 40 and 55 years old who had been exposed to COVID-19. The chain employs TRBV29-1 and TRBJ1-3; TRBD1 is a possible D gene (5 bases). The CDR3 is CSAVARGAGNTIYF. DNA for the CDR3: TGCAGCGCCGTAGCTCGGGGGGCTGGAAACACCATATATTTT. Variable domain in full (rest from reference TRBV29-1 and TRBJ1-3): SAVISQKPSRDICQRGTSLTIQCQVDSQVTMMFWYRQQPGQSLTLIATANQGSEATYESGFVIDKFPISRPNLTFSTLTVSNMSPEDSSIYLCSAVARGAGNTIYFGEGSWLTVV.